Presented here are 18 T cell receptor beta chains from one specimen sequenced in a study of cytomegalovirus exposure and HLA in healthy donors. PCR involved 60 Vbeta and 13 Jbeta primers. Only in-frame clones appear in the TCRdb table, and some are missing; sequencing was by immunoSEQ multiplex PCR. The sample records approximately 140,000 clones, 88% being singletons. The sample taken for sequencing was PBMCs. These receptors were obtained from a woman aged 40 to 55 in good health and CMV-seronegative.

This clone was seen only once. The chain employs TRBV7-2 and TRBJ2-1; D is unresolved. The germline gives CDR1 SGHTA, CDR2 FQGNSA. Trimming pared 7 bases from V and 4 bases from J, leaving 11 bases between. CDR3 length: 13 residues. CDR3 sequence reads: CASTPAGYNEQFF. CDR3 in DNA: TGTGCCAGCACCCCCGCCGGGTACAATGAGCAGTTCTTC.

CDR3 nucleotides: TGTGCCAGCAGTCCCCTCGAGGCTGGCACAGATACGCAGTATTTT. Translation gives CASSPLEAGTDTQYF. The gene calls are TRBV6-5 and TRBJ2-3; D is ambiguous. Germline assignment: CDR1 MNHEY and CDR2 SVGAGI. The CDR3 is 15 residues long. V was cut by 5 bases and J by 1 base, with 13 bases left in between.

The chain has TRBV6-6 and TRBJ2-7; 10 nucleotides agree with TRBD2. The germline CDR1 and CDR2 sequences are MNHNY and SVGAGI (reference sequence). The CDR3 has 14 amino acids. After removal of 4 bases from V and 6 bases from J, the junction contained 6 bases not matched to a gene. For the CDR3, the DNA is TGTGCCAGCAGTTTGACTAGCGGGTCAGGCGAGCAGTACTTC. Its protein is CASSLTSGSGEQYF.

Only a few counts were recorded for this clone. The chain has TRBV6-4 and TRBJ2-3; 9 bases match TRBD1. CDR3 length equals 15 residues. Germline V lookup: CDR1 MRHNA, CDR2 SNTAGT. The trim removed 6 bases at V and 2 bases at J, leaving 6 bases unmatched. For the CDR3, the DNA is TGTGCCAGCAGAACCGGGACAGGGCCCACAGATACGCAGTATTTT. This codes for CASRTGTGPTDTQYF.

The rearrangement uses TRBV9 and TRBJ2-2; D remains unclear. With 0 bases removed from V and 3 bases from J, the gap between germline ends came to 9 bases. CDR1 and CDR2 (germline): SGDLS, YYNGEE. The CDR3 contains 15 residues. In DNA form, the CDR3 reads TGTGCCAGCAGCGTAGAGGCGGCGTACACCGGGGAGCTGTTTTTT. Its protein product is CASSVEAAYTGELFF.

This sequence joins TRBV10-3 and TRBJ1-3; 11 bases are a match to TRBD1. CDR3 size: 14 residues. CDR1 and CDR2 from the germline V gene are ENHRY and SYGVKD. The ends lost 6 bases at V and 9 bases at J; junction bases unmatched: 7. CDR3 sequence: CAIRGQGAFGTIYF. CDR3 bases: TGTGCCATCAGAGGACAGGGGGCATTTGGCACCATATATTTT.

This clone was seen a handful of times. The rearrangement joins TRBV9 to TRBJ2-1; perhaps TRBD2 as D (6 bases). The CDR3 covers 15 residues. The germline gives CDR1 SGDLS, CDR2 YYNGEE. V was pared by 0 bases and J by 0 bases, with 7 bases between. DNA of the CDR3: TGTGCCAGCAGCGTAGTCGGGAGCTCCTACAATGAGCAGTTCTTC. As protein: CASSVVGSSYNEQFF.

The V call is TRBV6-4, the J call TRBJ2-3, with 8 bases that match TRBD1. The germline CDR1 and CDR2 sequences are MRHNA and SNTAGT. CDR3 length: 14 residues. The J segment lost 2 bases and the V segment lost 7 bases, leaving 5 bases of the junction unmatched. DNA for the CDR3: TGTGCCAGCAAATCGACAGGGGACACAGATACGCAGTATTTT. It translates to CASKSTGDTDTQYF.

The CDR3 is CASSRGGADTQYF. In nucleotides, the CDR3 is TGTGCCAGTAGTAGGGGAGGGGCAGATACGCAGTATTTT. J is TRBJ2-3 and V is TRBV19, with TRBD2 matching 7 bases. This CDR3 is 13 amino acids long. In germline, CDR1 is LNHDA, CDR2 SQIVND (reference sequence). V lost 4 bases, J lost 4 bases, and 2 bases stayed unmatched. The full variable domain, with the rest looked up from reference TRBV19 and TRBJ2-3, is DGGITQSPKYLFRKEGQNVTLSCEQNLNHDAMYWYRQDPGQGLRLIYYSQIVNDFQKGDIAEGYSVSREKKESFPLTVTSAQKNPTAFYLCASSRGGADTQYFGPGTRLTVL.

The rearrangement links TRBV5-4 to TRBJ2-3, with 7 nucleotides matching TRBD2. In germline, CDR1 is SGHNT, CDR2 YYREEE (reference sequence). CDR3 size: 16 residues. The junction had 13 bases not matched to a gene; V was cut back by 5 bases and J by 4 bases. As DNA, the CDR3 is TGTGCCAGCAGTCTCCTCCTAGGTGGGGGGGCAGATACGCAGTATTTT. Amino acid sequence: CASSLLLGGGADTQYF.

The gene calls are TRBV10-3 and TRBJ2-6; D not certain. CDR3 length equals 16 residues. The V gene's germline CDR1 is ENHRY and CDR2 SYGVKD. Trimming removed 3 bases from V and 2 bases from J, with 11 bases in between. DNA for the CDR3: TGTGCCATCAGTGAAAACAGTGCTGCTGGGGCCAACGTCCTGACTTTC. Its protein is CAISENSAAGANVLTF.

This sequence joins TRBV9 and TRBJ2-1; tentatively, D is TRBD2 (6 bases). The V gene's germline CDR1 is SGDLS and CDR2 YYNGEE. Trimming removed 0 bases at V and 2 bases at J, with 9 bases between. This CDR3 is built from 15 residues. The CDR3 sequence: CASSVAEGPYNEQFF. The CDR3, as DNA: TGTGCCAGCAGCGTAGCGGAGGGCCCCTACAATGAGCAGTTCTTC. Supplemented by reference TRBV9 and TRBJ2-1, the full variable domain reads DSGVTQTPKHLITATGQRVTLRCSPRSGDLSVYWYQQSLDQGLQFLIQYYNGEERAKGNILERFSAQQFPDLHSELNLSSLELGDSALYFCASSVAEGPYNEQFFGPGTRLTVL.

With respect to this clone: One end of the junction is discordant with germline, which a read error may explain. V usage is TRBV6-4 and J usage is TRBJ2-2, with 8 bases matching TRBD2. The CDR3 has 16 amino acids. CDR1 is MRHNA, CDR2 SNTAGT, per germline. The CDR3 sequence: CANSDSPLAVSGELFF. CDR3 DNA: TGTGCCAACAGTGACTCTCCACTAGCGGTTAGCGGGGAGCTGTTTTTT.

This clone was recorded a few times. V is TRBV5-6 and J is TRBJ2-7, with 8 nucleotides matching TRBD2. Unmatched junction bases numbered 9, after V lost 4 bases and J lost 3 bases. Germline loops: CDR1 SGHDT, CDR2 YYEEEE. The CDR3 length is 15 residues. The chain's CDR3 is CASSQKHLAGYEQYF. The CDR3 DNA follows: TGTGCCAGCAGCCAAAAACACCTAGCGGGCTACGAGCAGTACTTC.

The rearrangement uses TRBV10-3 and TRBJ1-6; D is uncertain. Trimming took 8 bases from V and 2 from J, leaving 13 bases between them. CDR1 is ENHRY, CDR2 SYGVKD, per germline. The CDR3 extends over 15 amino acids. CDR3 coding DNA: TGTGCCATCTCTACGGGGTTTGCCTATAATTCACCCCTCCACTTT. Translating gives CAISTGFAYNSPLHF.

The gene calls are TRBV6-6 and TRBJ1-1, with TRBD1 identical over 9 bases. After removal of 8 bases from V and 2 bases from J, the junction contained 6 bases not matched to a gene. This CDR3 has 14 residues. Germline CDR1 reads MNHNY; CDR2 reads SVGAGI (reference sequence). DNA of the CDR3: TGTGCCAGCTTCTCGGACAGGGGAAACACTGAAGCTTTCTTT. This codes for CASFSDRGNTEAFF.

The rearrangement links TRBV6-1 to TRBJ2-3; 12 bases agree with TRBD2. The length of the CDR3 is 17 residues. Unmatched junction bases numbered 7, after V lost 4 bases and J lost 2 bases. The germline CDR1 and CDR2 sequences are MNHNS and SASEGT. Here the CDR3 reads CASSVPSGRADTDTQYF. CDR3 DNA: TGTGCCAGCAGTGTTCCTAGCGGGAGGGCAGACACAGATACGCAGTATTTT.

The V call is TRBV4-1, the J call TRBJ2-5; 10 bases match TRBD1. V was pared by 3 bases and J by 6 bases, with 7 bases of the junction left unmatched. Germline CDR1 reads MGHRA; CDR2 reads YSYEKL. The CDR3 is 15 residues long. The CDR3 region is CASSHTGTGVKTQYF. The CDR3 nucleotides are TGCGCCAGCAGCCACACCGGGACAGGGGTAAAGACCCAGTACTTC.